These 28 T cell receptor beta chains were all obtained from the same sample, sequenced in a study of cytomegalovirus exposure and HLA in healthy donors. Repertoires were generated with immunoSEQ multiplex PCR, while TCRdb's copy carries only in-frame clones and drops some. Here the sample spans about 130,000 clones, 89% being singletons. Sequenced input: PBMCs. The source of these receptors is a woman between 18 and 30 years old in good health and CMV-seronegative.

Concerning this clone itself: Within the sample, other DNA sequences also encode this same CDR3. The chain couples TRBV27 to TRBJ2-7; D is undetermined. The germline gives CDR1 MNHEY, CDR2 SMNVEV (reference sequence). This CDR3 region has 14 residues. Trimming stripped 5 bases from V and 0 bases from J, with 11 bases between. The CDR3: CASSLGLSSYEQYF. The CDR3 DNA reads TGTGCCAGCAGTCTTGGGCTGAGCTCCTACGAGCAGTACTTC.

The gene calls are TRBV15 and TRBJ1-2; 7 bases are a match to TRBD1. The CDR3 is made up of 15 amino acids. CDR1 LNHNV and CDR2 YYDKDF come from the germline V gene (reference sequence). The V and J ends lost 1 base and 4 bases, in that order; junction bases with no gene match: 6. CDR3 sequence (DNA): TGTGCCACCAGCAGAGGATCGAACAGGGGCTATGGCTACACCTTC. This gives the protein CATSRGSNRGYGYTF.

This clone is a singleton in its sample. This rearrangement joins TRBV7-6 to TRBJ2-7, with D possibly being TRBD1 (6 bases). This CDR3 spans 17 amino acids. With 0 bases removed from V and 2 bases from J, the gap between germline ends came to 17 bases. Germline V gene sequence: CDR1 SGHVS, CDR2 FNYEAQ. The CDR3: CASSLAEGRGSPYEQYF. The CDR3 DNA is TGTGCCAGCAGCTTAGCCGAGGGCAGGGGCAGCCCCTACGAGCAGTACTTC.

This clone appeared once. The chain carries TRBV27 and TRBJ1-5, with a weak D call TRBD1 (5 bases). The V end was cut by 3 bases, the J end by 3 bases, with 9 bases between. CDR1 is MNHEY and CDR2 is SMNVEV in the germline V gene (reference sequence). The CDR3 runs to 14 residues. CDR3 region: CASSFQGLNQPQHF. CDR3 DNA sequence: TGTGCCAGCAGTTTCCAGGGCCTCAATCAGCCCCAGCATTTT.

The rearrangement joins TRBV28 to TRBJ1-2; D ambiguous. This CDR3 has 13 residues. Germline lookup yields CDR1 MDHEN and CDR2 SYDVKM. The V and J ends lost 6 bases and 6 bases respectively, with 14 bases between them. This CDR3 is CASSPTGRDGYTF. For the CDR3, the DNA is TGTGCCAGCAGCCCAACGGGTCGCGATGGCTACACCTTC.

The chain is built from TRBV28 and TRBJ2-2; TRBD2 matches at 8 bases. This CDR3 contains 20 residues. Germline V lookup: CDR1 MDHEN, CDR2 SYDVKM. Germline trimming cut 6 bases from V and 3 bases from J; bases unmatched to any gene: 21. For the CDR3, the DNA is TGTGCCAGCAGACTAGGACTAGCCAAACTAACCCGGGGGTACACCGGGGAGCTGTTTTTT. Its translation is CASRLGLAKLTRGYTGELFF. Combining the CDR3 with reference TRBV28 and TRBJ2-2 gives the whole variable domain DVKVTQSSRYLVKRTGEKVFLECVQDMDHENMFWYRQDPGLGLRLIYFSYDVKMKEKGDIPEGYSVSREKKERFSLILESASTNQTSMYLCASRLGLAKLTRGYTGELFFGEGSRLTVL.

This chain uses TRBV4-1 with TRBJ2-5; perhaps TRBD1 as D (6 bases). V was cut by 4 bases and J by 2 bases, with 8 bases left in between. CDR3 length: 13 residues. Germline CDR1 and CDR2: MGHRA and YSYEKL. CDR3 DNA sequence: TGCGCCAGCAGCCGCCAGGGGCAAGAGACCCAGTACTTC. Encoded protein: CASSRQGQETQYF.

This rearrangement joins TRBV6-5 to TRBJ1-2, with 8 positions matching TRBD1. V lost 7 bases to trimming and J lost 3 bases; unmatched junction nucleotides: 10. Germline CDR1 is MNHEY and CDR2 is SVGAGI. This CDR3 has 15 amino acids. CDR3 sequence reads: CASTYRGGGDYGYTF. Written as DNA, the CDR3 is TGTGCCAGCACATACAGGGGGGGCGGCGACTATGGCTACACCTTC.

The chain carries TRBV5-4 and TRBJ2-6; the D gene is possibly TRBD2 (6 bases). There are 16 residues in the CDR3. Germline CDR1 and CDR2: SGHNT and YYREEE (reference sequence). Trimming took 4 bases from V and 0 from J, leaving 11 bases between them. CDR3 bases: TGTGCCAGCAGCCCGGGAGTCCCCTCTGGGGCCAACGTCCTGACTTTC. Protein product: CASSPGVPSGANVLTF.

The rearrangement joins TRBV19 to TRBJ1-2; 7 bases are a match to TRBD1. The CDR3 contains 13 residues. CDR1 is LNHDA and CDR2 is SQIVND in the germline V gene (reference sequence). J gave up 4 bases and V 3 bases, and 2 bases lay outside the gene matches. The chain's CDR3 is CASSMGQSYGYTF. The CDR3 DNA reads TGTGCCAGTAGTATGGGACAGAGCTATGGCTACACCTTC.

The CDR3: CASSSRRLVSYEQYF. In nucleotides, the CDR3 is TGTGCCAGCAGCTCACGGCGACTAGTTTCCTACGAGCAGTACTTC. The V gene is TRBV7-8, the J gene TRBJ2-7; D might be TRBD2 (6 bases). Trimming left V 4 bases short and J 1 base short, with 14 bases between. The CDR3 contains 15 residues. Per germline, CDR1 SGHVS and CDR2 FQNEAQ.

As to this clone: The DNA is omitted, as the CDR3 cannot be located on it reliably, and the CDR3 follows TCRdb's listing. The genes are TRBV6-6 and TRBJ1-2. The CDR3 has 13 amino acids, counting both end residues. Germline V gene sequence: CDR1 MNHNY, CDR2 SVGAGI (reference sequence). The CDR3 spells CASSSSGNDGYTF.

The CDR3 reads CASSYRPSGSQQYF. The CDR3 region has the DNA TGTGCCAGCAGTTACCGCCCGAGCGGGTCCCAGCAGTACTTC. This sequence joins TRBV27 and TRBJ2-7; D is possibly TRBD2 (6 bases). V was trimmed by 4 bases and J by 8 bases, leaving 18 bases between them. This CDR3 comprises 14 residues. The germline CDR1 and CDR2 sequences are MNHEY and SMNVEV (reference sequence).

As DNA, the CDR3 is TGTGCCAGCAGCTTAGGCCCGAGACTCGCTGAAGCTTTCTTT. It is translated as CASSLGPRLAEAFF. The chain employs TRBV13 and TRBJ1-1; D remains ambiguous. Germline assignment: CDR1 PRHDT and CDR2 FYEKMQ (reference sequence). Trimming removed 0 bases from V and 6 bases from J, with 11 bases in between. The CDR3 runs 14 residues.

The chain's CDR3 is CASSLVGTGVGETQYF. The CDR3 region has the DNA TGTGCCAGCAGCTTGGTTGGGACAGGGGTAGGAGAGACCCAGTACTTC. The V call is TRBV5-6, the J call TRBJ2-5, with 10 bases identical to TRBD1. This CDR3 comprises 16 residues. Unmatched junction bases numbered 6, after V lost 0 bases and J lost 4 bases. Germline V gene lookup returns CDR1 SGHDT and CDR2 YYEEEE.

This clone was detected once. The rearrangement joins TRBV7-9 to TRBJ2-2, with D tentatively TRBD1 (5 bases). Trimming left V 0 bases short and J 8 bases short, with 7 bases between. Germline values: CDR1 SEHNR, CDR2 FQNEAQ (reference sequence). CDR3 length equals 13 residues. The CDR3 coding sequence is TGTGCCAGCAGCTTAGCGTCAGGGGGGGAGCTGTTTTTT. This translates into CASSLASGGELFF.

There are a few counts of this clone. The chain links TRBV29-1 to TRBJ1-3; tentatively, D is TRBD1 (5 bases). Trimming took off 6 bases at V and 0 bases at J, with 9 bases between the two ends. The CDR3 has 13 amino acids. The germline V gene has CDR1 SQVTM and CDR2 ANQGSEA. CDR3 DNA: TGCAGCGTCGACAGTGGCTCTGGAAACACCATATATTTT. Amino acid sequence: CSVDSGSGNTIYF.

This clone was observed a single time. The chain is built from TRBV27 and TRBJ1-1; TRBD1 might be the D (6 bases). This CDR3 has 13 residues. Germline CDR1 is MNHEY and CDR2 is SMNVEV (reference sequence). V was pared by 1 base and J by 5 bases, with 8 bases between. The CDR3 DNA sequence: TGTGCCAGCAGTTTATACAGGGCGACTGAAGCTTTCTTT. As protein: CASSLYRATEAFF.

The chain couples TRBV9 to TRBJ2-2; TRBD1 is a possible D gene (6 bases). Germline-derived CDR1 and CDR2 are SGDLS and YYNGEE. The CDR3 contains 17 residues. The germline V and J ends were trimmed by 4 bases and 1 base, with 17 bases remaining between them. CDR3 amino acids: CASSLTGTPVNTGELFF. CDR3 sequence (DNA): TGTGCCAGCAGCCTGACCGGGACACCTGTGAACACCGGGGAGCTGTTTTTT.

The chain is built from TRBV19 and TRBJ2-5; 8 bases fit TRBD1. Unmatched junction bases numbered 9, after V lost 1 base and J lost 5 bases. The CDR3 sequence is 16 residues long. CDR1 and CDR2 from the germline V gene are LNHDA and SQIVND (reference sequence). In DNA form, the CDR3 reads TGTGCCAGTAGTATAGTGCCAGGGGGCGCCGGGGAGACCCAGTACTTC. It is translated as CASSIVPGGAGETQYF.

This chain links TRBV7-2 with TRBJ2-3; D remains ambiguous. CDR1 and CDR2 from the germline V gene are SGHTA and FQGNSA. Trimming took 0 bases from V and 4 from J, leaving 8 bases between them. The CDR3 has 14 amino acids. CDR3 coding DNA: TGTGCCAGCAGCTTAGCTCGTCAGGCAGATACGCAGTATTTT. Translated: CASSLARQADTQYF. Using reference TRBV7-2 and TRBJ2-3 for the parts outside the CDR3, the full variable domain is GAGVSQSPSNKVTEKGKDVELRCDPISGHTALYWYRQSLGQGLEFLIYFQGNSAPDKSGLPSDRFSAERTGGSVSTLTIQRTQQEDSAVYLCASSLARQADTQYFGPGTRLTVL.

The rearrangement uses TRBV19 and TRBJ1-2, with 7 positions matching TRBD1. Germline CDR1 is LNHDA and CDR2 is SQIVND (reference sequence). J gave up 7 bases and V 7 bases, and 6 bases lay outside the gene matches. This CDR3 has 12 amino acids. The CDR3 DNA reads TGTGCCAGTACCCGACAGGGTGGTGGCTACACCTTC. Its protein product is CASTRQGGGYTF.

V gene TRBV5-4 combines with J gene TRBJ1-2, with 12 bases fitting TRBD1. V lost 0 bases to trimming and J lost 9 bases; unmatched junction nucleotides: 12. CDR3 length: 17 amino acids. CDR1 and CDR2 from the germline V gene are SGHNT and YYREEE (reference sequence). CDR3 bases: TGTGCCAGCAGCTTGGTCGGGACAGGGGGCTCCCTTGCGAGCTACACCTTC. It is translated as CASSLVGTGGSLASYTF.

V and J are TRBV10-1 and TRBJ2-2; 7 positions match TRBD2. This CDR3 is built from 16 residues. V shed 0 bases, J shed 1 base, and the junction held 2 bases outside the gene matches. Germline lookup yields CDR1 WNHNN and CDR2 SYGVQD (reference sequence). The CDR3 bases are TGCGCCAGCAGTGAGTCCAGCGGGATGAACACCGGGGAGCTGTTTTTT. Its translation is CASSESSGMNTGELFF.

This chain joins TRBV6-1 and TRBJ1-2; 7 nucleotides match TRBD1. The germline V gene encodes CDR1 MNHNS and CDR2 SASEGT. The CDR3 contains 13 residues. The V segment lost 3 bases and the J segment 4 bases; nucleotides outside the gene matches: 2. The chain's CDR3 is CASSDRGFYGYTF. CDR3 bases: TGTGCCAGCAGTGACAGGGGGTTCTATGGCTACACCTTC.

This clone was found once. The chain uses TRBV5-1 and TRBJ2-5; 10 nucleotides line up with TRBD2. Germline CDR1 is SGHRS and CDR2 is YFSETQ. The length of the CDR3 is 15 residues. V shed 4 bases and J 2 bases; nucleotides not matched to a gene: 5. The CDR3 is CASSVGLAEQETQYF. In DNA, the CDR3 is TGCGCCAGCAGCGTCGGACTAGCGGAACAAGAGACCCAGTACTTC.

This clone came up once. The chain employs TRBV7-2 and TRBJ2-7, with 12 bases matching TRBD2. With V trimmed by 2 bases and J by 4 bases, 9 bases remained unmatched. CDR1 SGHTA and CDR2 FQGNSA come from the germline V gene. The CDR3 loop spans 17 amino acids. In DNA, the CDR3 is TGTGCCAGCAGCTTAATGGCTAGCGGGAGGGTTGTATACGAGCAGTACTTC. It yields the protein CASSLMASGRVVYEQYF.

This chain uses TRBV4-2 with TRBJ2-3, with D tentatively TRBD2 (6 bases). V lost 2 bases and J lost 9, with 12 bases in between. CDR3 length: 13 amino acids. Germline V CDR1 and CDR2: LGHNA, YNFKEQ. DNA of the CDR3: TGTGCCAGCAGCCAATTGAGGGACTTAACGCAGTATTTT. It codes for CASSQLRDLTQYF.